Listed here are 25 T cell receptor beta chains from one sample, sequenced in a study of T-cell reconstitution after alpha-beta-depleted transplantation in children. A library of TCRbeta sequences, prepared with unique molecular identifiers, was generated. TCRdb used MiXCR to reprocess the PCR reads, holding one entry per CDR3 protein. This sample has hundreds of thousands of distinct CDR3 sequences; 8% to 9.5% occur once, and the top ten carry over 5%. The material sequenced was PBMCs from the stem cell graft donor, taken from the stem cell graft. The source of these receptors is a human donor who donated a stem cell graft to a child with acute lymphoblastic leukemia.

CDR3 nucleotides: TGTGCCAGCTCACCTTGGGACAGGGGCGAGCAGTACTTC. Encoded protein: CASSPWDRGEQYF. The chain employs TRBV18 and TRBJ2-7; 10 nucleotides align to TRBD1. The trim removed 3 bases at V and 6 bases at J, leaving 2 bases unmatched. Germline CDR1 is KGHSH and CDR2 is LQKENI. The CDR3 sequence is 13 residues long.

To note about this clonotype: This may be a read error, as it is one base from a much larger clone. J is TRBJ2-7 and V is TRBV24-1, with 10 bases matching TRBD2. This CDR3 is 14 amino acids long. Germline values: CDR1 KGHDR, CDR2 SFDVKD. The CDR3 region has the DNA TGTGCCACCAGTGATTTGCTAGCGGGAGATGAGCGGTACTTC. It translates to CATSDLLAGDERYF.

With regard to this clonotype: A much larger clone lies a single base off, so this may be a read error. The chain recombines TRBV18 with TRBJ1-1, with 7 bases identical to TRBD1. CDR3 size: 15 residues. Germline V CDR1 and CDR2: KGHSH, LQKENI. V was pared by 5 bases and J by 1 base, with 7 bases of the junction left unmatched. CDR3: CASSAPTGQNTEAFF. The CDR3 nucleotides read TGTGCCAGCTCAGCGCCGACAGGGCAGAACACTGAAGCTTTCTTT.

J is TRBJ2-7 and V is TRBV6-5, with D possibly being TRBD2 (5 bases). Germline V lookup: CDR1 MNHEY, CDR2 SVGAGI. V lost 0 bases, J lost 0 bases, and 15 bases lay in between. This CDR3 comprises 17 residues. The CDR3 DNA is TGTGCCAGCAGTTACTCGATGCGGGCAGCGAGCTCCTACGAGCAGTACTTC. Translating gives CASSYSMRAASSYEQYF.

Many counts were recorded for this clonotype. The chain joins TRBV29-1 to TRBJ2-6, with 11 bases aligning to TRBD1. The CDR3 loop spans 15 amino acids. The trim removed 6 bases at V and 2 bases at J, leaving 3 bases unmatched. From germline, CDR1 is SQVTM and CDR2 ANQGSEA. CDR3 amino acids: CSVTDRGPGANVLTF. The CDR3 DNA reads as TGCAGCGTGACGGACAGGGGGCCTGGGGCCAACGTCCTGACTTTC.

This clonotype came up a few times. The chain joins TRBV5-1 to TRBJ2-3; 8 bases line up with TRBD2. Germline values: CDR1 SGHRS, CDR2 YFSETQ. Trimming at V came to 3 bases and at J to 2 bases, leaving 5 bases not matched to a gene. The CDR3 has 15 residues. CDR3 residues: CASSWRGDNTDTQYF. In DNA, the CDR3 is TGCGCCAGCAGCTGGCGGGGGGACAACACAGATACGCAGTATTTT.

The CDR3 spells CASSLEGAAGQPQHF. In nucleotides, the CDR3 is TGTGCCAGCAGCTTGGAGGGGGCGGCTGGGCAGCCCCAGCATTTT. The rearrangement uses TRBV7-2 and TRBJ1-5, with TRBD1 identical over 7 bases. J gave up 7 bases and V 3 bases, and 9 bases lay outside the gene matches. Germline V lookup: CDR1 SGHTA, CDR2 FQGNSA. The CDR3 runs to 15 residues.

The rearrangement joins TRBV29-1 to TRBJ1-2; tentatively, D is TRBD1 (6 bases). V was cut by 6 bases and J by 1 base, with 12 bases left in between. CDR1 is SQVTM, CDR2 ANQGSEA, per germline. The CDR3 runs 13 residues. CDR3 loop: CSVTDRSNYGYTF. The CDR3 nucleotides are TGCAGCGTGACGGACAGAAGTAACTATGGCTACACCTTC.

This clonotype showed up many times. This rearrangement joins TRBV7-2 to TRBJ2-7, with 7 bases fitting TRBD1. This CDR3 spans 15 amino acids. CDR1 is SGHTA and CDR2 is FQGNSA in the germline V gene. V lost 3 bases to trimming and J lost 3 bases; unmatched junction nucleotides: 8. The CDR3 protein is CASSFEGQANYEQYF. In DNA, the CDR3 is TGTGCCAGCAGCTTTGAAGGACAGGCCAACTACGAGCAGTACTTC.

This clonotype came up many times. The V and J genes are TRBV5-1 and TRBJ2-1; no firm D call. There are 15 residues in the CDR3. Trimming removed 4 bases at V and 0 bases at J, with 11 bases between. The germline gives CDR1 SGHRS, CDR2 YFSETQ. The CDR3 DNA reads as TGCGCCAGCAGCAGCACAGAAACCTCCTACAATGAGCAGTTCTTC. Its protein is CASSSTETSYNEQFF.

The V and J genes are TRBV4-1 and TRBJ1-6; the match to TRBD1 covers 8 bases. Trimming removed 2 bases from V and 5 bases from J; junction bases left unmatched: 2. This CDR3 has 15 residues. The germline V gene encodes CDR1 MGHRA and CDR2 YSYEKL. The CDR3 spells CASSQQTGDNSPLHF. The CDR3 nucleotides read TGCGCCAGCAGCCAACAGACAGGGGATAATTCACCCCTCCACTTT.

V and J are TRBV4-3 and TRBJ2-7; 13 positions match TRBD2. This CDR3 has 18 residues. Per the germline V gene, CDR1 is LGHNA and CDR2 is YSLEER. V trimming: 2 bases; J trimming: 0 bases; junction bases outside the gene matches: 7. CDR3: CASSQRTSGGRSSYEQYF. For the CDR3, the DNA is TGCGCCAGCAGCCAACGGACTAGCGGGGGTCGCAGCTCCTACGAGCAGTACTTC.

This clonotype was recorded a few times. V gene TRBV19 combines with J gene TRBJ2-2; D not certain. CDR3 length equals 14 residues. Per the germline V gene, CDR1 is LNHDA and CDR2 is SQIVND (reference sequence). V lost 8 bases to trimming and J lost 6 bases, with 16 bases between them. The DNA for the CDR3 is TGTGCCAGTGGACCCCGACCGGACGCCGGGGAGCTGTTTTTT. Its protein product is CASGPRPDAGELFF.

In its sample, this clonotype was seen many times. This chain joins TRBV24-1 and TRBJ1-2; no clear D gene. This CDR3 comprises 13 residues. The germline V gene has CDR1 KGHDR and CDR2 SFDVKD. V shed 5 bases and J shed 2 bases, with 8 bases lying between them. The CDR3 is CATSVGLNYGYTF. CDR3 nucleotides: TGTGCCACCAGTGTCGGGCTCAACTATGGCTACACCTTC.

This clonotype has just a few counts. The CDR3 here is CATSRTGTRSTDTQYF. CDR3 DNA: TGTGCCACCAGCAGAACCGGGACCAGGAGCACAGATACGCAGTATTTT. V gene TRBV15 combines with J gene TRBJ2-3; perhaps D is TRBD1 or TRBD2 (5 bases each). The CDR3 is 16 amino acids. The V gene lost 2 bases and the J gene lost 0 bases, with 12 bases spanning the gap. Germline CDR1 is LNHNV and CDR2 is YYDKDF (reference sequence).

This clonotype has a count of ten or more. The chain recombines TRBV5-1 with TRBJ2-7; D perhaps matches TRBD2 (7 bases). Trimming stripped 3 bases from V and 3 bases from J, with 16 bases between. Germline assignment: CDR1 SGHRS and CDR2 YFSETQ. The CDR3 is made up of 15 amino acids. The CDR3 region is CASSWGASGLYEQYF. CDR3 bases: TGCGCCAGCAGCTGGGGGGCTAGCGGCCTCTACGAGCAGTACTTC. Full variable domain (missing parts from reference TRBV5-1 and TRBJ2-7): KAGVTQTPRYLIKTRGQQVTLSCSPISGHRSVSWYQQTPGQGLQFLFEYFSETQRNKGNFPGRFSGRQFSNSRSEMNVSTLELGDSALYLCASSWGASGLYEQYFGPGTRLTVT.

At least ten counts were recorded for this clonotype. This chain connects TRBV7-9 to TRBJ2-1, with unresolved D. The CDR3 length is 11 residues. Germline CDR1 reads SEHNR; CDR2 reads FQNEAQ (reference sequence). V lost 6 bases, J lost 5 bases, and 5 bases lay in between. In DNA form, the CDR3 reads TGTGCCAGCAGTTGGGACAATGAGCAGTTCTTC. Translation gives CASSWDNEQFF. The full variable domain, in which reference TRBV7-9 and TRBJ2-1 provide the parts outside the CDR3, is DTGVSQNPRHKITKRGQNVTFRCDPISEHNRLYWYRQTLGQGPEFLTYFQNEAQLEKSRLLSDRFSAERPKGSFSTLEIQRTEQGDSAMYLCASSWDNEQFFGPGTRLTVL.

This clonotype occurred many times. The chain is built from TRBV5-1 and TRBJ1-2; D is possibly TRBD1 (6 bases). Trimming removed 0 bases from V and 2 bases from J, with 11 bases in between. CDR1 SGHRS and CDR2 YFSETQ come from the germline V gene. The length of the CDR3 is 15 residues. DNA for the CDR3: TGCGCCAGCAGCTTGGCCGGGACACCCAACTATGGCTACACCTTC. This translates into CASSLAGTPNYGYTF.

This clonotype was detected ten times or more. The V and J genes are TRBV5-1 and TRBJ2-5; D unclear. The germline gives CDR1 SGHRS, CDR2 YFSETQ. The CDR3 runs 12 residues. V lost 3 bases to trimming and J lost 5 bases, with 8 bases between them. CDR3 nucleotides: TGCGCCAGCAGCTATATCGGTGAGACCCAGTACTTC. Residues: CASSYIGETQYF. The variable domain in full, completed from reference TRBV5-1 and TRBJ2-5, reads KAGVTQTPRYLIKTRGQQVTLSCSPISGHRSVSWYQQTPGQGLQFLFEYFSETQRNKGNFPGRFSGRQFSNSRSEMNVSTLELGDSALYLCASSYIGETQYFGPGTRLLVL.

There are a few counts of this clonotype. The chain carries TRBV6-6 and TRBJ1-2; TRBD1 matches 9 bases. This CDR3 region has 13 residues. The ends lost 7 bases at V and 3 bases at J; junction bases unmatched: 3. Germline CDR1 reads MNHNY; CDR2 reads SVGAGI (reference sequence). The CDR3 here is CASTRDRDYGYTF. DNA of the CDR3: TGTGCCAGCACAAGGGACAGGGACTATGGCTACACCTTC.

The sample holds a few counts of this clonotype. This chain connects TRBV14 to TRBJ1-1, with TRBD1 as a possible D gene (6 bases). V was trimmed by 3 bases and J by 2 bases, leaving 13 bases between them. CDR1 and CDR2 (germline): SGHDN, FVKESK. CDR3 length equals 15 residues. Written as DNA, the CDR3 is TGTGCCAGCAGCCAGGGGAGGGGGGCTAACACTGAAGCTTTCTTT. It specifies CASSQGRGANTEAFF.

In this sample, this clonotype turned up many times. This chain uses TRBV5-5 with TRBJ1-2; D ambiguous. Germline loops: CDR1 SGHKS, CDR2 YYEKEE (reference sequence). The CDR3 is 11 amino acids. V was cut by 1 base and J by 9 bases, with 7 bases left in between. The CDR3 DNA follows: TGTGCCAGCAGCTTGTCCTGGAGCTACACCTTC. Its translation: CASSLSWSYTF.

This clonotype was detected only a few times. The chain is built from TRBV27 and TRBJ2-7; no definite D call. Germline V gene lookup returns CDR1 MNHEY and CDR2 SMNVEV (reference sequence). V was cut by 3 bases and J by 2 bases, with 14 bases left in between. The CDR3 length is 15 residues. The CDR3, as DNA: TGTGCCAGCAGTTTTTCCCTCCGTGGCACCTACGAGCAGTACTTC. It is translated as CASSFSLRGTYEQYF.

The table lists this clonotype with many counts. The rearrangement joins TRBV14 to TRBJ2-5, with TRBD2 identical over 9 bases. This CDR3 is 14 amino acids long. The V and J ends lost 4 bases and 5 bases, in that order; junction bases with no gene match: 5. Germline CDR1 reads SGHDN; CDR2 reads FVKESK. CDR3 DNA: TGTGCCAGCAGCCTAGGACTAGCGAGGGAGACCCAGTACTTC. It translates to CASSLGLARETQYF.

In this sample, this clonotype turned up many times. This chain joins TRBV10-2 and TRBJ2-7, with D tentatively TRBD2 (6 bases). Per germline, CDR1 WSHSY and CDR2 SAAADI. The CDR3 loop spans 12 amino acids. V gave up 5 bases and J gave up 10 bases, with 15 bases separating them. CDR3 residues: CASSQRGMSQYF. The DNA of the CDR3 is TGCGCCAGCAGTCAACGGGGGATGTCCCAGTACTTC.